This T cell receptor (beta chain) was identified in a study of CD8 T cells in Susac syndrome. Negative isolation yielded CD4+ and CD8+ T cells, and FACS enriched TEMRA cells. With random hexamers, reverse transcription was performed on roughly 0.45 to 1 ug of RNA. TCRdb re-called the immunoSEQ multiplex PCR reads through MiXCR, storing one row per CDR3 protein. The sample holds 85,000 to 130,000 distinct CDR3 sequences; approximately 94% are singletons and the top ten take about 0.41%. The TCR comes from a human donor with Susac syndrome. The sequencing input was CD8+ T cells from PBMCs.

In DNA form, the CDR3 reads TGTGCCAGCAGCGAGGACAGGGTCTCCTACGAGCAGTACTTC. Its translation is CASSEDRVSYEQYF. The chain couples TRBV5-4 to TRBJ2-7, with 8 bases lining up with TRBD1. The V and J ends lost 4 bases and 0 bases, in that order; junction bases with no gene match: 3. The germline V gene encodes CDR1 SGHNT and CDR2 YYREEE (reference sequence). The CDR3 covers 14 residues.